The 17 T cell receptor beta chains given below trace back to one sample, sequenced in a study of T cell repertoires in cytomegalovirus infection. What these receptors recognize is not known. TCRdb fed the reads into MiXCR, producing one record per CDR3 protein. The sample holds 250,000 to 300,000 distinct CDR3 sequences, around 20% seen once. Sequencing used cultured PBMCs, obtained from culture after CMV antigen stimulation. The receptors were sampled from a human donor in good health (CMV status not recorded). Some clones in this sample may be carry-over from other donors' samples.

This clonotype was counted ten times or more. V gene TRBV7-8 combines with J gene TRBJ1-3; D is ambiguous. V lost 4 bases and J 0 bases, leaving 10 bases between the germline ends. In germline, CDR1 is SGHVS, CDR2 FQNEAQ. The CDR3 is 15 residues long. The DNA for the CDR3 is TGTGCCAGCAGCTCAATACGGGTCTCTGGAAACACCATATATTTT. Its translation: CASSSIRVSGNTIYF.

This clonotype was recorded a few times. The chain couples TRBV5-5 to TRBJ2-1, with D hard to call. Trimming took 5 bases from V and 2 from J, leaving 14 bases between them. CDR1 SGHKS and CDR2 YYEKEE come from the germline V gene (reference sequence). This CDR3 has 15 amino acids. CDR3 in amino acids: CASRVGPDPYNEQFF. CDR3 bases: TGTGCCAGCAGAGTCGGCCCCGACCCCTACAATGAGCAGTTCTTC. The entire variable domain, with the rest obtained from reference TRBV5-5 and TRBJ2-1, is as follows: DAGVTQSPTHLIKTRGQQVTLRCSPISGHKSVSWYQQVLGQGPQFIFQYYEKEERGRGNFPDRFSARQFPNYSSELNVNALLLGDSALYLCASRVGPDPYNEQFFGPGTRLTVL.

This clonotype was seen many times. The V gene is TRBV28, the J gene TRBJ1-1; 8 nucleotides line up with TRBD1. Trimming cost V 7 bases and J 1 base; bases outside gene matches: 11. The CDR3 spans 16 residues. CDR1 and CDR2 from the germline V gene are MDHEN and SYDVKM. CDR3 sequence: CASTATWTGPNTEAFF. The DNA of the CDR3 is TGTGCCAGCACCGCCACCTGGACAGGGCCGAACACTGAAGCTTTCTTT.

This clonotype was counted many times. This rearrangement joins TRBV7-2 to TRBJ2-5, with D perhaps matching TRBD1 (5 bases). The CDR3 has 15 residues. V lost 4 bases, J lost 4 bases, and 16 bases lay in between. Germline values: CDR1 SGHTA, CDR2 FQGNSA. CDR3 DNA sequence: TGTGCCAGCAGCTCCTCCGGACATGAGAGAGAGACCCAGTACTTC. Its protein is CASSSSGHERETQYF.

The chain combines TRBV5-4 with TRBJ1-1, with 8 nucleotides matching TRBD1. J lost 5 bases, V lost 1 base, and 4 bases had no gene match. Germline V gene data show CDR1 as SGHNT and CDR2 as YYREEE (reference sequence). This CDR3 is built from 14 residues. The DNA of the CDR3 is TGTGCCAGCAGCTTGAGAAGACAGGGGACTGAAGCTTTCTTT. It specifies CASSLRRQGTEAFF.

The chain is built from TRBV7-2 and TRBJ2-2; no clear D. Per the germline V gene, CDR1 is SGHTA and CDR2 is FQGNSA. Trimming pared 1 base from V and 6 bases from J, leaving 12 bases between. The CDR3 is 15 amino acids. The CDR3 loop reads CASSLVLNWSGELFF. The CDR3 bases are TGTGCCAGCAGCTTAGTATTGAATTGGTCCGGGGAGCTGTTTTTT.

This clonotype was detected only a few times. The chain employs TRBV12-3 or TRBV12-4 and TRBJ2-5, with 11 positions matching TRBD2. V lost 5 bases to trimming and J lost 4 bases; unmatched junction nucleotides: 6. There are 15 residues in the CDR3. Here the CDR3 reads CASSIRLAGLETQYF. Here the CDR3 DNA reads TGTGCCAGCAGTATCCGACTAGCGGGATTAGAGACCCAGTACTTC.

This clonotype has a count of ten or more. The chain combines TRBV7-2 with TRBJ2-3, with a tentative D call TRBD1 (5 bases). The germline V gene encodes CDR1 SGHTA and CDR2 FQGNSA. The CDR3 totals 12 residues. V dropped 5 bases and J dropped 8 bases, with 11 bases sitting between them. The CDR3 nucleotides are TGTGCCAGCAGCCCATCAGGGTCTACGCAGTATTTT. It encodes CASSPSGSTQYF.

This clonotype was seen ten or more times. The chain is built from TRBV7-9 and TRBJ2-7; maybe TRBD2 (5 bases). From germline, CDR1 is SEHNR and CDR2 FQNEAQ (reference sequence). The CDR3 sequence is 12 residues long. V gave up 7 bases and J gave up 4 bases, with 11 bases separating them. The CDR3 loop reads CASTGVSYEQYV. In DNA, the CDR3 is TGTGCCAGCACCGGGGTTTCGTACGAGCAGTACGTC.

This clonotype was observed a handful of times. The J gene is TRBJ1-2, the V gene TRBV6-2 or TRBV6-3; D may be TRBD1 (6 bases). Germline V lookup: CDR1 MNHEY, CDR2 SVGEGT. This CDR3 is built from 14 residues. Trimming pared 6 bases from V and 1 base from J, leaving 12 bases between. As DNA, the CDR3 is TGTGCCAGCAGAACCGGGACACTTAACTATGGCTACACCTTC. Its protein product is CASRTGTLNYGYTF.

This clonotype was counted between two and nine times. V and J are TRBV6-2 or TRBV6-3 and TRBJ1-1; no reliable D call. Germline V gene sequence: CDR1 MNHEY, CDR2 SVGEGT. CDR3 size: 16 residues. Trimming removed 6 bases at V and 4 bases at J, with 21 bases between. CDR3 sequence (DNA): TGTGCCAGCAGAGTCCGGGGTACCTTCGTTGGCACTGAAGCTTTCTTT. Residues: CASRVRGTFVGTEAFF.

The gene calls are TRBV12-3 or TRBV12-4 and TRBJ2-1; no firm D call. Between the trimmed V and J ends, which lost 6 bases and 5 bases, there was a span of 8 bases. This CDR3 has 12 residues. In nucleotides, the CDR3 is TGTGCCAGCAGCTCTGGGGACAATGAGCAGTTCTTC. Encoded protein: CASSSGDNEQFF.

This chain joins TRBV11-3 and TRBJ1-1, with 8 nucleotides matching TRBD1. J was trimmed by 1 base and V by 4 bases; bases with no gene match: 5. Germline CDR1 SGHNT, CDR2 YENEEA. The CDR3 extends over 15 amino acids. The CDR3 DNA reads TGTGCCAGCAGCTCGGGACAGGTGGGGAACACTGAAGCTTTCTTT. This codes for CASSSGQVGNTEAFF.

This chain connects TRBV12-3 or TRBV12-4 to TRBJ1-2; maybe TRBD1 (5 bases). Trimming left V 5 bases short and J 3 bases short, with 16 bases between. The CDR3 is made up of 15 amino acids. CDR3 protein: CASSPWGGKDYGYTF. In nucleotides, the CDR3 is TGTGCCAGCAGTCCCTGGGGGGGAAAGGACTATGGCTACACCTTC.

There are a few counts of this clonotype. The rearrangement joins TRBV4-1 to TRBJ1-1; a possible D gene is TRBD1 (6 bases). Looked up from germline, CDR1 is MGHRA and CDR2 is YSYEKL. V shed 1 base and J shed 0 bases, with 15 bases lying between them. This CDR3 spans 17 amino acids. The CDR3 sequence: CASSQATGTIMNTEAFF. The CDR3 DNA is TGCGCCAGCAGCCAAGCGACCGGGACAATAATGAACACTGAAGCTTTCTTT.

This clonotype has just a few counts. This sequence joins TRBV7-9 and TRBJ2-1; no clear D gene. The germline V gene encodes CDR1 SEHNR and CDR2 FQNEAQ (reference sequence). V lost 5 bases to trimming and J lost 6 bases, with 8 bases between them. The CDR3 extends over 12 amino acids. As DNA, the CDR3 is TGTGCCAGCAGCCTTGGGGTCAATGAGCAGTTCTTC. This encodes CASSLGVNEQFF.

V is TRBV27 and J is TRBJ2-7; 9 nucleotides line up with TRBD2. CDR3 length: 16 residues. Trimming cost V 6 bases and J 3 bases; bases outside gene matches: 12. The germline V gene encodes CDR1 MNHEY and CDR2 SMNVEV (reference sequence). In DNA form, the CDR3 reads TGTGCCAGCAGCCAAGGGGCGGGAGGGCCAATCTACGAGCAGTACGTC. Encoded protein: CASSQGAGGPIYEQYV.